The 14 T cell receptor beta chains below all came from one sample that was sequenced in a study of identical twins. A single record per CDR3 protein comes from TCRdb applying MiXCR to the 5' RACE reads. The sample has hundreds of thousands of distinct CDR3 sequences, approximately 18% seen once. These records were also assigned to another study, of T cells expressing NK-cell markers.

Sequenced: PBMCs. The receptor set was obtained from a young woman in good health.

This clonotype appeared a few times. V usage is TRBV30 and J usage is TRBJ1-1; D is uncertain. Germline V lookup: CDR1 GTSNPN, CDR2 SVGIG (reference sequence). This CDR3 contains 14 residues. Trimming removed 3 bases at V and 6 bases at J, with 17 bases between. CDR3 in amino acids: CAWRRSPSNSEAFF. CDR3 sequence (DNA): TGTGCCTGGAGGAGGTCCCCTTCTAACTCTGAAGCTTTCTTT.

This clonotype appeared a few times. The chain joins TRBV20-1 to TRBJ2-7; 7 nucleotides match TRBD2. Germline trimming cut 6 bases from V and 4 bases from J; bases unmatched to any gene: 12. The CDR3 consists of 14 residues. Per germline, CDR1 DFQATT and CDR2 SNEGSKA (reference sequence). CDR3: CSAMDGGRQYEQYF. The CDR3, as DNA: TGCAGTGCGATGGATGGCGGGAGACAATACGAGCAGTACTTC.

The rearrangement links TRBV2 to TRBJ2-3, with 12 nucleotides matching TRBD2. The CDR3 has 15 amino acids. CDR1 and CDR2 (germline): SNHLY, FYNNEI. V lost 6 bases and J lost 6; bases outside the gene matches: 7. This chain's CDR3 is CASRGLAGGPDTQYF. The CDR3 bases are TGTGCCAGCAGGGGGCTAGCGGGGGGGCCGGATACGCAGTATTTT.

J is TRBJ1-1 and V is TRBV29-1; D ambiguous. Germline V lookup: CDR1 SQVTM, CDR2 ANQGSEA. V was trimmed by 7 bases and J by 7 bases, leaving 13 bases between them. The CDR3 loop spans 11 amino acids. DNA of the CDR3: TGCAGCGGCACAAACCTGGGTGAAGCTTTCTTT. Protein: CSGTNLGEAFF.

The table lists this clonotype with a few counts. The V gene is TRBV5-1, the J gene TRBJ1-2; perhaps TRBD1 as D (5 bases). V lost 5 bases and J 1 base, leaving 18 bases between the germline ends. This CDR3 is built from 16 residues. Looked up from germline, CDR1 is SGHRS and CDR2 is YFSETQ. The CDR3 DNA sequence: TGCGCCAGCAGTCCCGGCTGGGACCTCGATAACTATGGCTACACCTTC. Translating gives CASSPGWDLDNYGYTF.

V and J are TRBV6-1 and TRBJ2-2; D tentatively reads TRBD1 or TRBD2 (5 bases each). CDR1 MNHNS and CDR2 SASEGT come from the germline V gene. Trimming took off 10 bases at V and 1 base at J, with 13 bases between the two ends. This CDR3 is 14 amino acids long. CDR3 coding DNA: TGTGCCACCCGAGGGGCCGGGAACACCGGGGAGCTGTTTTTT. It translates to CATRGAGNTGELFF.

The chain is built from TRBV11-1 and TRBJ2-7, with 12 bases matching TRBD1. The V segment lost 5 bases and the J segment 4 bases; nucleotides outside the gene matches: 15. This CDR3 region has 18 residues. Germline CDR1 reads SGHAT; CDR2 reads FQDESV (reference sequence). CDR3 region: CASSPLTRGQGAQYEQYF. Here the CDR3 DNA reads TGTGCCAGCAGCCCACTTACGAGGGGACAGGGGGCACAGTACGAGCAGTACTTC.

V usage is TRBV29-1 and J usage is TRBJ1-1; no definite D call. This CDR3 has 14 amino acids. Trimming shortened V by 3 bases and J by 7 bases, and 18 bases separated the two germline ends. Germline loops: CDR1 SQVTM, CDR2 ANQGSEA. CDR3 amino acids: CSVEVGLRGYEAFF. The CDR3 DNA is TGCAGCGTTGAGGTAGGCCTCCGGGGTTATGAAGCTTTCTTT.

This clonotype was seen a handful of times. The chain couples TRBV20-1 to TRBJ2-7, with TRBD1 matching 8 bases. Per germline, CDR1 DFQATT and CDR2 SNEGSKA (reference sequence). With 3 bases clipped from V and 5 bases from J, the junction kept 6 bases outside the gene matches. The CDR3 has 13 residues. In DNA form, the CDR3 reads TGCAGTGCTAGCCCGCCAGGGGGCGACGAGCAGTACTTC. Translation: CSASPPGGDEQYF.

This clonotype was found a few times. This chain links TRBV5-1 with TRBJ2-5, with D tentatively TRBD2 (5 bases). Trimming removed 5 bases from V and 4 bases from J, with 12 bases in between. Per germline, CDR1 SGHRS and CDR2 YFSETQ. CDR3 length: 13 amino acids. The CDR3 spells CASRPLVSETQYF. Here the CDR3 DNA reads TGCGCCAGCAGGCCACTAGTGTCAGAGACCCAGTACTTC.

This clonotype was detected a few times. The CDR3 sequence: CSARVPGKNTGELFF. In nucleotides, the CDR3 is TGCAGTGCTAGAGTACCGGGGAAGAACACCGGGGAGCTGTTTTTT. This chain links TRBV20-1 with TRBJ2-2, with D tentatively TRBD2 (5 bases). This CDR3 contains 15 residues. Trimming removed 1 base at V and 1 base at J, with 10 bases between. Germline V gives CDR1 DFQATT, CDR2 SNEGSKA (reference sequence).

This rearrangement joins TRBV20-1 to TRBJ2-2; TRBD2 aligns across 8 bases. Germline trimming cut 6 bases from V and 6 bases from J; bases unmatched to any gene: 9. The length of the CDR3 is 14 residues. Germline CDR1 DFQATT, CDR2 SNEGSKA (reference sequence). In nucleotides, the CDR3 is TGCAGTGCCCCTGGGCGGGAGGCAGCCGGGGAGCTGTTTTTT. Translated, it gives CSAPGREAAGELFF.

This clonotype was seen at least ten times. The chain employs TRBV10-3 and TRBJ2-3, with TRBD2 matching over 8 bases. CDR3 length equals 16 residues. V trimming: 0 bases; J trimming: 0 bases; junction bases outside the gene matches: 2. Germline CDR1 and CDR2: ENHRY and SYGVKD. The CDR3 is CAISESTSGSTDTQYF. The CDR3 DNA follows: TGTGCCATCAGTGAGTCCACTAGCGGAAGCACAGATACGCAGTATTTT.

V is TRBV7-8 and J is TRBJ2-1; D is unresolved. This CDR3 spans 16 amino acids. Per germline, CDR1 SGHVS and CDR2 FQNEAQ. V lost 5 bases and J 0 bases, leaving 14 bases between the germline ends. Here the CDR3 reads CASSMRRGSSYNEQFF. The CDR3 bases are TGTGCCAGCAGCATGCGTCGCGGCAGCTCCTACAATGAGCAGTTCTTC.